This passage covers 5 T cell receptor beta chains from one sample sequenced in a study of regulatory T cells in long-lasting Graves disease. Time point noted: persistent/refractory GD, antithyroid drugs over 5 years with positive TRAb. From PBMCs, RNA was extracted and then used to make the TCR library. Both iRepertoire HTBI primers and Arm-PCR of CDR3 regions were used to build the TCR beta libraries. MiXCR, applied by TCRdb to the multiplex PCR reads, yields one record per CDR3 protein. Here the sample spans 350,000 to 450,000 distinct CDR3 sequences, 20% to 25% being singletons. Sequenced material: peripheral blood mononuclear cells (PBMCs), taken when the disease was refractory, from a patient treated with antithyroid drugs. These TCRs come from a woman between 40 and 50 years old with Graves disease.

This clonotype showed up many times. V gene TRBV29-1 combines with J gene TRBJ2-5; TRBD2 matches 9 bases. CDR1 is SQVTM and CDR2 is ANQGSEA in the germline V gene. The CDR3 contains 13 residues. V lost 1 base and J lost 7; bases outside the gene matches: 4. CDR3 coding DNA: TGCAGCGTTGAAGCGACTAGCGGAGGGACCCAGTACTTC. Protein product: CSVEATSGGTQYF. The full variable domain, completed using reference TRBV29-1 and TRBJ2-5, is SAVISQKPSRDICQRGTSLTIQCQVDSQVTMMFWYRQQPGQSLTLIATANQGSEATYESGFVIDKFPISRPNLTFSTLTVSNMSPEDSSIYLCSVEATSGGTQYFGPGTRLLVL.

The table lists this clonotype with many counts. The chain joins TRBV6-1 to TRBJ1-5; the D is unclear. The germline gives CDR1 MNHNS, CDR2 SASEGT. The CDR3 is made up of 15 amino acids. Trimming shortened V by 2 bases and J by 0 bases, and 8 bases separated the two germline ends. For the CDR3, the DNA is TGTGCCAGCAGTGAACAGAGATATAGCAATCAGCCCCAGCATTTT. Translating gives CASSEQRYSNQPQHF.

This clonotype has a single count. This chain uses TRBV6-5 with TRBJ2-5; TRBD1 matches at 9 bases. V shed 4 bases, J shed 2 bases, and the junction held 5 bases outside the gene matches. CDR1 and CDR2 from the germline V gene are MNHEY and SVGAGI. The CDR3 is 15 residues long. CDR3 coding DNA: TGTGCCAGCAGTTCATTTGACAGGGGGCAAGAGACCCAGTACTTC. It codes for CASSSFDRGQETQYF.

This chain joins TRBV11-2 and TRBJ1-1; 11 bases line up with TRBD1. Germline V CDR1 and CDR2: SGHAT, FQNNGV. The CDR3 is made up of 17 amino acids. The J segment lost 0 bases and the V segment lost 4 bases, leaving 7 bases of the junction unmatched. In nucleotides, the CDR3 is TGTGCCAGCAGCTCCGGACAGGGGGCATCCCTGAACACTGAAGCTTTCTTT. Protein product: CASSSGQGASLNTEAFF.

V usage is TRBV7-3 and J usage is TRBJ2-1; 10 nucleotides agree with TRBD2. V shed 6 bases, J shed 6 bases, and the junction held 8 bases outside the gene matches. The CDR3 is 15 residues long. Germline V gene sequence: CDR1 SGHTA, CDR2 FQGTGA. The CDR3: CASSLLAGVANEQFF. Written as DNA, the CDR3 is TGTGCCAGCAGTTTGCTAGCGGGAGTTGCCAATGAGCAGTTCTTC. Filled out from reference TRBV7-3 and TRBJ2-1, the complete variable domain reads GAGVSQTPSNKVTEKGKYVELRCDPISGHTALYWYRQSLGQGPEFLIYFQGTGAADDSGLPNDRFFAVRPEGSVSTLKIQRTERGDSAVYLCASSLLAGVANEQFFGPGTRLTVL.